This T cell receptor beta chain was retrieved from a study of human T cells and chemical hapten exposure. Background on the study: The sensitizing agent was 2% DPC, placed on roughly 2 cm by roughly 2 cm of upper inner arm skin. DPC at 0.01% went onto the upper back in patch tests, read at 6 days.

Specified time point: patch test 1, 2 weeks after DPC sensitization. Treatment defined: therapeutic diphenylcyclopropenone sensitization with weekly scalp DPC. Only after blood had been drawn was each patch test applied. From germline, CDR1 is SGHDT and CDR2 YYEEEE. With 0 bases removed from V and 0 bases from J, the gap between germline ends came to 14 bases. The CDR3 has 17 amino acids. This clonotype was detected many times. What it recognizes is unknown. TCRdb itself ran the RACE reads through MiXCR, one entry per CDR3 protein. The sample holds a few hundred thousand distinct CDR3 sequences, more than 4.5% seen once. Study outcomes and limitations: DPC sensitization did not alter TCRs above 1 in 1000 frequency.

The gene calls are TRBV5-6 and TRBJ2-3; D is possibly TRBD1 or TRBD2 (5 bases each). The TCR was taken from a woman in her forties or fifties with alopecia areata. Some clones in this sample may be carry-over from other donors' samples. Sequenced here: whole blood, sampled in connection with sensitization to the hapten diphenylcyclopropenone (DPC). CDR3 in amino acids: CASSLAGTDISTDTQYF. The CDR3 bases are TGTGCCAGCAGCTTGGCAGGGACGGATATTAGCACAGATACGCAGTATTTT.